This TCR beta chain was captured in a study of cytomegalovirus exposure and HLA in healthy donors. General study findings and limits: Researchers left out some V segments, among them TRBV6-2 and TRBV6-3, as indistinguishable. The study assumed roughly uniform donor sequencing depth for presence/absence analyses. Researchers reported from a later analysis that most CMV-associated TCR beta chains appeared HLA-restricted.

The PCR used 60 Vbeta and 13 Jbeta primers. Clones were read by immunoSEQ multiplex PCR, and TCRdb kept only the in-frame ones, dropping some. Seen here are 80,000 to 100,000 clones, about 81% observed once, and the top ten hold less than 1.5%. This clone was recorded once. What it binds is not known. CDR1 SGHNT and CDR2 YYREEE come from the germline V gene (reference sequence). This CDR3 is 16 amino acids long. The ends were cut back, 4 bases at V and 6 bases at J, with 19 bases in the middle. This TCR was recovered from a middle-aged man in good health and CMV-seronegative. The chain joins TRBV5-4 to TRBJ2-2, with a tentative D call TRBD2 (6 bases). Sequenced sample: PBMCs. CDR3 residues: CASSRQGLGSPGELFF. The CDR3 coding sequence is TGTGCCAGCAGCCGTCAGGGACTCGGAAGCCCCGGGGAGCTGTTTTTT. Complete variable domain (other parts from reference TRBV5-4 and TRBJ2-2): ETGVTQSPTHLIKTRGQQVTLRCSSQSGHNTVSWYQQALGQGPQFIFQYYREEENGRGNFPPRFSGLQFPNYSSELNVNALELDDSALYLCASSRQGLGSPGELFFGEGSRLTVL.